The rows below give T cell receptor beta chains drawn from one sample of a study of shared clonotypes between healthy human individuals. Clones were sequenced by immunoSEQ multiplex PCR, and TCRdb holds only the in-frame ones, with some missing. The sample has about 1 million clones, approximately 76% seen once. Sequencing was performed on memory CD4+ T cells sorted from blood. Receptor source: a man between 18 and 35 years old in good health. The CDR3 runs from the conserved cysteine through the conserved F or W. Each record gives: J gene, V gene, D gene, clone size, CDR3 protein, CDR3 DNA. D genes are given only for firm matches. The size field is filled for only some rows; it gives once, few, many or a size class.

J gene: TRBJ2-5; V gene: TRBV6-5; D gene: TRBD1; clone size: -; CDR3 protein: CASRQQGSGGETQYF; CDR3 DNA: TGTGCCAGCAGGCAACAGGGGTCGGGCGGAGAGACCCAGTACTTC
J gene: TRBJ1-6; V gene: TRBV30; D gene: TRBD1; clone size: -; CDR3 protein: CARSGDSYSPLHF; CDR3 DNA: TGTGCCCGGAGTGGGGACAGTTATTCACCCCTCCACTTT
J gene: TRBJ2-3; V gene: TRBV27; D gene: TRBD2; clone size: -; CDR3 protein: CASRLVGREGREDTQYF; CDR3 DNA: TGTGCCAGCAGGCTAGTAGGGCGGGAGGGCCGAGAAGATACGCAGTATTTT
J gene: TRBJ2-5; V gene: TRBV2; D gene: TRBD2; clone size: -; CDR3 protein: CASTSWGLGGIRKETQYF; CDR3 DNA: TGTGCCAGCACCTCATGGGGACTGGGGGGGATTCGGAAAGAGACCCAGTACTTC
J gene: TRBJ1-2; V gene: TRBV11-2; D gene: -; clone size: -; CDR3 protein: CASSSSGIFYGYTF; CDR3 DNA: TGTGCCAGCAGCTCAAGTGGTATTTTCTATGGCTACACCTTC
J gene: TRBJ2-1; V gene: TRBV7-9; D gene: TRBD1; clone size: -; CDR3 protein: CASSQGTGSYNEQFF; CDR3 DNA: TGTGCCAGCAGCCAAGGGACAGGCTCCTACAATGAGCAGTTCTTC
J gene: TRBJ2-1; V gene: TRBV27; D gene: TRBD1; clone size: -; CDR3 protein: CASRYRDSSYNEQFF; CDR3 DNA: TGTGCCAGCAGATACCGGGACAGCTCCTACAATGAGCAGTTCTTC
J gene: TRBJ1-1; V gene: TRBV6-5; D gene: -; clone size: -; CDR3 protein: CASSYGTRGTEAFF; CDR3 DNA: TGTGCCAGCAGTTACGGGACCCGGGGCACTGAAGCTTTCTTT
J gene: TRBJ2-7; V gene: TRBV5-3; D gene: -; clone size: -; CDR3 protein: CARSYDGGQGAYEQYF; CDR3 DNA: TGTGCCAGAAGCTACGACGGAGGGCAGGGAGCCTACGAGCAGTACTTC
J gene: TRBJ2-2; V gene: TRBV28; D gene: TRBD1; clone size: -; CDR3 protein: CASREQGAMTGELFF; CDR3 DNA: TGTGCCAGCAGGGAACAGGGGGCAATGACCGGGGAGCTGTTTTTT
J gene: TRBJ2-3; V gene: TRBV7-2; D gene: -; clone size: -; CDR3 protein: CASSSTRTAGTDTQYF; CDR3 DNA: TGTGCCAGCAGCTCAACGCGGACAGCAGGGACAGATACGCAGTATTTT
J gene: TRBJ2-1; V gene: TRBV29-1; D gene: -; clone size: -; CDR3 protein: CSGAGYGTGNEQFF; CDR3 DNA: TGCAGCGGGGCAGGGTACGGGACCGGGAATGAGCAGTTCTTC
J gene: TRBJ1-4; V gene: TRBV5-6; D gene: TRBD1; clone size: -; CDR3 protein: CASSPYNRGRGEKLFF; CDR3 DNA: TGTGCCAGCAGCCCGTACAACAGGGGGCGCGGTGAAAAACTGTTTTTT
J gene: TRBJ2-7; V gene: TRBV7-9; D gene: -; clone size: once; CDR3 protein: CASSHSSSYEQYF; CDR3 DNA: TGTGCCAGCAGCCACAGTAGCTCCTACGAGCAGTACTTC
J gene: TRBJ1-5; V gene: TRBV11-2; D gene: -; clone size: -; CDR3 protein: CASSSASFQPQHF; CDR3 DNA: TGTGCCAGCAGCTCAGCCTCCTTCCAGCCCCAGCATTTT
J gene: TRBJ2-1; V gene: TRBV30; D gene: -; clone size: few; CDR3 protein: CAWSKRQAGHEQFF; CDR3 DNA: TGTGCCTGGAGTAAGAGACAGGCTGGCCATGAGCAGTTCTTC
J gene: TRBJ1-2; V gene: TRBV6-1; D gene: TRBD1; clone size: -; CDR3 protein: CASSDRIPGQGDYGYTF; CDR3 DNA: TGTGCCAGCAGTGATAGGATTCCTGGACAGGGGGACTATGGCTACACCTTC
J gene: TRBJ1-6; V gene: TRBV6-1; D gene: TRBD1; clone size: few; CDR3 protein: CASTPEGANSPLHF; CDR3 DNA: TGTGCCAGCACTCCGGAGGGGGCTAATTCACCCCTCCACTTT
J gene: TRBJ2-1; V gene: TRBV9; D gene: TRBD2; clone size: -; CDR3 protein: CASSVGLALPQFF; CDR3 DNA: TGTGCCAGCAGCGTTGGACTAGCCTTGCCGCAGTTCTTC
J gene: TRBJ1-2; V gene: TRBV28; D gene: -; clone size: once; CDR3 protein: CASSLQTLGGYTF; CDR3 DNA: TGTGCCAGCAGTTTACAAACTCTAGGTGGCTACACCTTC
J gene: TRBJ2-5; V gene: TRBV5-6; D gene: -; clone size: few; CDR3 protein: CASSLWGQAQETQYF; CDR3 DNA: TGTGCCAGCAGCTTGTGGGGGCAGGCGCAAGAGACCCAGTACTTC
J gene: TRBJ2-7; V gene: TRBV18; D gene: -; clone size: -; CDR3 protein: CASSPEGAGIEQYF; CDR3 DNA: TGTGCCAGCTCACCAGAGGGCGCGGGAATCGAGCAGTACTTC
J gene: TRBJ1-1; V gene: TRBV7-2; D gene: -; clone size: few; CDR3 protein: CASSSGWTEAFF; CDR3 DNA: TGTGCCAGCAGCTCAGGGTGGACTGAAGCTTTCTTT
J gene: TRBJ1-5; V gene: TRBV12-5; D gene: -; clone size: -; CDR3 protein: CASGLEGNQPQHF; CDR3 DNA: TGTGCTAGTGGTTTGGAGGGCAATCAGCCCCAGCATTTT
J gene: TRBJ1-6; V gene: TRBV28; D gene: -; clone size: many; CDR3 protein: CASISGSGDSPLHF; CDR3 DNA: TGTGCCAGCATCTCCGGGTCCGGAGATTCACCCCTCCACTTT
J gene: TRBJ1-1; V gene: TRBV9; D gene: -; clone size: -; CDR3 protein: CASSVGRGARTEAFF; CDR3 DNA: TGTGCCAGCAGCGTAGGTCGGGGGGCGAGGACTGAAGCTTTCTTT
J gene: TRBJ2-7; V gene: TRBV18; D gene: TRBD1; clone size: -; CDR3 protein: CASSPGQGTYEQYF; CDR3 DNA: TGTGCCAGCTCGCCGGGACAGGGCACCTACGAGCAGTACTTC
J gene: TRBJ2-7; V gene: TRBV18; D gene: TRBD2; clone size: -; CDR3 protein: CASSQLQAGASYEQYF; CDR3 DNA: TGTGCCAGCTCACAGCTTCAGGCGGGAGCGTCCTACGAGCAGTACTTC
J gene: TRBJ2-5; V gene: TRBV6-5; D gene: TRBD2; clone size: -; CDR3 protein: CASSSGGGSGTQYF; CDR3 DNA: TGTGCCAGCAGTTCAGGCGGGGGGTCGGGGACCCAGTACTTC
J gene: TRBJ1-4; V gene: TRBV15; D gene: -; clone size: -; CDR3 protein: CATSRDSRRDEKLFF; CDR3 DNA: TGTGCCACCAGCAGAGATTCCCGCAGGGATGAAAAACTGTTTTTT
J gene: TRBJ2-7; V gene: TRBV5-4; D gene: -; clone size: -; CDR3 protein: CASSRDYSYEQYF; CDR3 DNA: TGTGCCAGCAGCCGAGACTACTCCTACGAGCAGTACTTC
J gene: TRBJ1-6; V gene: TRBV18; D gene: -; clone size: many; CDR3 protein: CASSPPERAGPLHF; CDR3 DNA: TGTGCCAGCTCACCACCCGAGAGGGCTGGTCCCCTCCACTTT
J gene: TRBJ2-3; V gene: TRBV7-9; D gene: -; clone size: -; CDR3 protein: CASSFIGENTDTQYF; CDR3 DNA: TGTGCCAGCAGCTTTATCGGGGAAAACACAGATACGCAGTATTTT
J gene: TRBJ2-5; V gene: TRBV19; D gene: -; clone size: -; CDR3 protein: CASSTRGRETQYF; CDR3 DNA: TGTGCCAGTAGTACCAGGGGCCGAGAGACCCAGTACTTC
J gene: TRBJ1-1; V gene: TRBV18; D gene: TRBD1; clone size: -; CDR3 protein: CASSPPNQGGTEAFF; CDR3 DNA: TGTGCCAGCTCACCACCGAACCAGGGGGGCACTGAAGCTTTCTTT
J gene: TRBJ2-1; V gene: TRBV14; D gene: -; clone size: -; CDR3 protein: CASSQEAGVDFYNEQFF; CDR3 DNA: TGTGCCAGCAGCCAAGAGGCTGGGGTCGACTTCTACAATGAGCAGTTCTTC
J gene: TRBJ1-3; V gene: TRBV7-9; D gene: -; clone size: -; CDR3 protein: CASSLSGVGNTIYF; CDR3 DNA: TGTGCCAGCAGCTTATCCGGGGTCGGAAACACCATATATTTT
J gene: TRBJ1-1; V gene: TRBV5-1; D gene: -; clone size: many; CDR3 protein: CASSFSGNTEAFF; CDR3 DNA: TGCGCCAGCAGCTTTTCCGGGAACACTGAAGCTTTCTTT
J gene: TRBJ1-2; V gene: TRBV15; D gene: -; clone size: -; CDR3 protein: CATSRQVNTGFGFYGYTF; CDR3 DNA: TGTGCCACCAGCAGACAAGTTAACACAGGGTTTGGCTTCTATGGCTACACCTTC
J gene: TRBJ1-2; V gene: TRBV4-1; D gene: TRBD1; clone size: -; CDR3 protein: CASSQESDRGYDYGYTF; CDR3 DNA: TGCGCCAGCAGCCAAGAATCGGACAGGGGGTACGATTATGGCTACACCTTC
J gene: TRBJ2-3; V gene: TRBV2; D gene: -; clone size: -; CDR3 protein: CASDLQGRGTDTQYF; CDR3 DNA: TGTGCCAGTGATCTACAGGGGAGGGGGACAGATACGCAGTATTTT